These 25 T cell receptor beta chains originate from one sample sequenced in a study of beta chain features in type 1 diabetes. The isolated RNA, all of it, was reverse transcribed, so expressed TCRB transcripts were what got sequenced. Clones were read by immunoSEQ multiplex PCR, and TCRdb kept only the in-frame ones, dropping some. The sample comprises about 330,000 clones, 9.5% to 12% of which are singletons, and 0.015% rests with the top ten. Sequences were obtained from naive CD4+ T cells from blood. The receptors derive from a woman between 25 and 40 years old in good health.

This clone was seen a handful of times. V is TRBV6-5 and J is TRBJ2-1; no firm D call. Trimming stripped 3 bases from V and 8 bases from J, with 5 bases between. Germline-derived CDR1 and CDR2 are MNHEY and SVGAGI. The CDR3 sequence is 11 residues long. CDR3 sequence (DNA): TGTGCCAGCAGTTATATCGATGAGCAGTTCTTC. Amino acids: CASSYIDEQFF.

This clone appeared a few times. The V and J genes are TRBV28 and TRBJ1-5, with D tentatively TRBD1 (5 bases). The CDR3 totals 15 residues. From germline, CDR1 is MDHEN and CDR2 SYDVKM. The V end lost 3 bases, the J end lost 3 bases, and 12 bases lay between the germline ends. This CDR3 reads CASSFRQGSNQPQHF. DNA of the CDR3: TGTGCCAGCAGTTTCCGGCAGGGCTCCAATCAGCCCCAGCATTTT.

The CDR3 is CASKGGRGTDTQYF. The CDR3 DNA is TGTGCCAGCAAAGGAGGCAGAGGCACAGATACGCAGTATTTT. The rearrangement links TRBV5-4 to TRBJ2-3, with D perhaps TRBD2 (5 bases). The length of the CDR3 is 14 residues. V was trimmed by 6 bases and J by 1 base, leaving 12 bases between them. From germline, CDR1 is SGHNT and CDR2 YYREEE (reference sequence). Full variable domain (remainder filled in from reference TRBV5-4 and TRBJ2-3): ETGVTQSPTHLIKTRGQQVTLRCSSQSGHNTVSWYQQALGQGPQFIFQYYREEENGRGNFPPRFSGLQFPNYSSELNVNALELDDSALYLCASKGGRGTDTQYFGPGTRLTVL.

This chain joins TRBV7-8 and TRBJ2-2; 10 nucleotides align to TRBD2. Germline V gene lookup returns CDR1 SGHVS and CDR2 FQNEAQ. J lost 6 bases, V lost 1 base, and 11 bases had no gene match. The CDR3 is made up of 18 amino acids. The DNA of the CDR3 is TGTGCCAGCAGCTTAGGTCTAGGGCTAGCGGGAGCCCCCGGGGAGCTGTTTTTT. Translating gives CASSLGLGLAGAPGELFF.

The V call is TRBV27, the J call TRBJ2-1; D is undetermined. Germline V gene sequence: CDR1 MNHEY, CDR2 SMNVEV (reference sequence). V was shortened by 6 bases and J by 4 bases, with 4 bases between the two germline ends. The CDR3 has 11 amino acids. CDR3 amino acids: CASREYNEQFF. DNA for the CDR3: TGTGCCAGCAGAGAGTACAATGAGCAGTTCTTC.

This clone has just a few counts. The rearrangement uses TRBV18 and TRBJ2-1; perhaps TRBD2 as D (6 bases). CDR3 size: 13 residues. The V gene's germline CDR1 is KGHSH and CDR2 LQKENI. Trimming removed 3 bases at V and 13 bases at J, with 16 bases between. The CDR3 DNA reads as TGTGCCAGCTCACCGGGACTTTCGGTTATACAGTTCTTC. Translation gives CASSPGLSVIQFF.

The sample holds a few counts of this clone. This chain connects TRBV9 to TRBJ1-1; D gene uncertain. The V and J ends lost 4 bases and 0 bases respectively, with 10 bases between them. The germline V gene has CDR1 SGDLS and CDR2 YYNGEE. This CDR3 comprises 14 residues. This CDR3 is CASSPLSVNTEAFF. The CDR3 region has the DNA TGTGCCAGCAGCCCCCTTTCTGTGAACACTGAAGCTTTCTTT. Together with reference TRBV9 and TRBJ1-1, the CDR3 gives the full variable domain: DSGVTQTPKHLITATGQRVTLRCSPRSGDLSVYWYQQSLDQGLQFLIQYYNGEERAKGNILERFSAQQFPDLHSELNLSSLELGDSALYFCASSPLSVNTEAFFGQGTRLTVV.

The V and J genes are TRBV30 and TRBJ2-4, with 9 bases identical to TRBD2. CDR1 is GTSNPN and CDR2 is SVGIG in the germline V gene (reference sequence). Trimming at V came to 5 bases and at J to 9 bases, leaving 8 bases not matched to a gene. This CDR3 region has 13 residues. As DNA, the CDR3 is TGTGCCTGGTCCGATAGCGGGAGAGGCATTCAGTACTTC. It translates to CAWSDSGRGIQYF.

The rearrangement joins TRBV18 to TRBJ2-5; possibly TRBD2 for D (5 bases). This CDR3 has 14 amino acids. Trimming shortened V by 2 bases and J by 1 base, and 8 bases separated the two germline ends. The germline V gene has CDR1 KGHSH and CDR2 LQKENI. CDR3 coding DNA: TGTGCCAGCTCACCATCGGCGGGCCAAGAGACCCAGTACTTC. Amino acids: CASSPSAGQETQYF.

J is TRBJ2-5 and V is TRBV18, with TRBD2 matching 8 bases. This CDR3 comprises 13 residues. The V gene's germline CDR1 is KGHSH and CDR2 LQKENI. V gave up 4 bases and J gave up 5 bases; unmatched junction bases: 3. In DNA form, the CDR3 reads TGTGCCAGCTCACAGCGGGAGCGGGAGACCCAGTACTTC. This gives the protein CASSQRERETQYF.

This clone was seen only a few times. V gene TRBV30 combines with J gene TRBJ1-1; D uncertain. CDR3 length: 13 residues. V was trimmed by 5 bases and J by 0 bases, leaving 10 bases between them. CDR1 and CDR2 from the germline V gene are GTSNPN and SVGIG (reference sequence). The CDR3 spells CAWVPSMNTEAFF. CDR3 DNA sequence: TGTGCCTGGGTCCCAAGCATGAACACTGAAGCTTTCTTT.

This chain links TRBV5-4 with TRBJ2-5; TRBD2 matches 9 bases. The CDR3 has 16 amino acids. Germline V CDR1 and CDR2: SGHNT, YYREEE (reference sequence). J lost 5 bases, V lost 0 bases, and 8 bases had no gene match. CDR3 residues: CASSLAGGGREETQYF. The CDR3 region has the DNA TGTGCCAGCAGCTTGGCCGGCGGCGGGAGGGAGGAGACCCAGTACTTC.

The V gene is TRBV18, the J gene TRBJ2-7; tentative D call: TRBD2 (7 bases). The CDR3 length is 16 residues. Germline values: CDR1 KGHSH, CDR2 LQKENI. V was trimmed by 2 bases and J by 0 bases, leaving 14 bases between them. CDR3 in amino acids: CASSPGGARSSYEQYF. The CDR3 DNA sequence: TGTGCCAGCTCACCAGGGGGGGCTAGGAGCTCCTACGAGCAGTACTTC.

The CDR3 is CASSLPSDKNTEAFF. CDR3 nucleotides: TGTGCCAGCAGTTTACCCTCGGACAAGAACACTGAAGCTTTCTTT. This chain connects TRBV28 to TRBJ1-1; tentative D call: TRBD1 (5 bases). Germline values: CDR1 MDHEN, CDR2 SYDVKM. Trimming stripped 2 bases from V and 1 base from J, with 11 bases between. This CDR3 spans 15 amino acids. Full variable domain (rest looked up from reference TRBV28 and TRBJ1-1): DVKVTQSSRYLVKRTGEKVFLECVQDMDHENMFWYRQDPGLGLRLIYFSYDVKMKEKGDIPEGYSVSREKKERFSLILESASTNQTSMYLCASSLPSDKNTEAFFGQGTRLTVV.

A few counts support this clone. V usage is TRBV19 and J usage is TRBJ2-3, with no clear D. V shed 1 base and J shed 1 base, with 6 bases lying between them. From germline, CDR1 is LNHDA and CDR2 SQIVND (reference sequence). This CDR3 has 14 residues. CDR3 loop: CASSIAPGTDTQYF. The CDR3 coding sequence is TGTGCCAGTAGTATAGCCCCTGGCACAGATACGCAGTATTTT.

The rearrangement joins TRBV27 to TRBJ2-1; no firm D call. Trimming pared 5 bases from V and 1 base from J, leaving 15 bases between. Germline V CDR1 and CDR2: MNHEY, SMNVEV (reference sequence). This CDR3 contains 16 residues. CDR3 region: CASSPRSITSYNEQFF. CDR3 DNA sequence: TGTGCCAGCAGTCCCCGATCCATAACTTCCTACAATGAGCAGTTCTTC.

V usage is TRBV7-9 and J usage is TRBJ2-7; tentative D call: TRBD2 (7 bases). Germline loops: CDR1 SEHNR, CDR2 FQNEAQ (reference sequence). CDR3 length: 15 amino acids. With 1 base removed from V and 3 bases from J, the gap between germline ends came to 13 bases. This CDR3 is CASSLVRGANYEQYF. The DNA of the CDR3 is TGTGCCAGCAGCTTAGTCCGGGGGGCAAACTACGAGCAGTACTTC.

This clone has only a few counts. The chain joins TRBV7-9 to TRBJ2-5; TRBD2 might be the D (6 bases). The CDR3 length is 13 residues. The V gene lost 5 bases and the J gene lost 5 bases, with 12 bases spanning the gap. CDR1 and CDR2 from the germline V gene are SEHNR and FQNEAQ (reference sequence). The CDR3 is CASSPGVLETQYF. The CDR3 region has the DNA TGTGCCAGCAGCCCGGGGGTTTTGGAGACCCAGTACTTC.

V usage is TRBV18 and J usage is TRBJ1-1; tentative D call: TRBD1 (5 bases). V lost 1 base to trimming and J lost 4 bases, with 16 bases between them. The germline V gene has CDR1 KGHSH and CDR2 LQKENI. There are 16 residues in the CDR3. CDR3 sequence: CASSPLTPREGTEAFF. In DNA form, the CDR3 reads TGTGCCAGCTCACCACTGACTCCCAGGGAGGGCACTGAAGCTTTCTTT.

The V call is TRBV7-3, the J call TRBJ2-1; TRBD2 matches at 8 bases. The V gene's germline CDR1 is SGHTA and CDR2 FQGTGA. The CDR3 is made up of 16 amino acids. V trimming: 0 bases; J trimming: 4 bases; junction bases outside the gene matches: 5. CDR3 protein: CASSLTSGTEYNEQFF. The CDR3 DNA reads as TGTGCCAGCAGCTTAACTAGCGGGACCGAATACAATGAGCAGTTCTTC.

The CDR3 here is CASSYPRPGELFF. Written as DNA, the CDR3 is TGTGCCAGCAGTTACCCTAGACCCGGGGAGCTGTTTTTT. The chain has TRBV6-5 and TRBJ2-2; D gene uncertain. There are 13 residues in the CDR3. The germline CDR1 and CDR2 sequences are MNHEY and SVGAGI. Deletions cut 2 bases from V and 6 bases from J, with 7 bases between.

J is TRBJ1-5 and V is TRBV19; no clear D. The germline V gene encodes CDR1 LNHDA and CDR2 SQIVND (reference sequence). V lost 5 bases and J 0 bases, leaving 14 bases between the germline ends. This CDR3 region has 16 residues. This CDR3 is CASSRSILYSNQPQHF. In DNA form, the CDR3 reads TGTGCCAGTAGTCGGAGCATTCTGTATAGCAATCAGCCCCAGCATTTT. The full variable domain, completed using reference TRBV19 and TRBJ1-5, is DGGITQSPKYLFRKEGQNVTLSCEQNLNHDAMYWYRQDPGQGLRLIYYSQIVNDFQKGDIAEGYSVSREKKESFPLTVTSAQKNPTAFYLCASSRSILYSNQPQHFGDGTRLSIL.

This clone was seen a handful of times. V is TRBV6-5 and J is TRBJ1-5; D gene uncertain. Germline loops: CDR1 MNHEY, CDR2 SVGAGI. The CDR3 contains 13 residues. Deletions cut 2 bases from V and 9 bases from J, with 11 bases between. The chain's CDR3 is CASSYRARGPQHF. DNA of the CDR3: TGTGCCAGCAGTTACAGGGCCCGGGGGCCCCAGCATTTT.

A single count supports this clone. The chain combines TRBV12-5 with TRBJ2-3, with 8 bases aligning to TRBD1. This CDR3 has 17 residues. The V segment lost 1 base and the J segment 7 bases; nucleotides outside the gene matches: 13. Germline V lookup: CDR1 LGHNT, CDR2 FRNRAP. The CDR3 loop reads CASGLATAGGIRNTQYF. As DNA, the CDR3 is TGTGCTAGTGGTTTGGCAACCGCAGGGGGCATCCGAAATACGCAGTATTTT.

This clone occurred a few times. The chain combines TRBV19 with TRBJ1-5; 9 nucleotides agree with TRBD1. Trimming at V came to 10 bases and at J to 5 bases, leaving 6 bases not matched to a gene. Germline CDR1 reads LNHDA; CDR2 reads SQIVND (reference sequence). The length of the CDR3 is 13 residues. CDR3 sequence reads: CAMGRQGDQPQHF. The CDR3 region has the DNA TGTGCCATGGGGCGACAGGGGGATCAGCCCCAGCATTTT.